This TCR beta chain was obtained from a study of neurological immune-mediated disorders. Across the study: The 35 or so patients with multiple sclerosis comprised around 30 relapsing-remitting cases and 3 secondary progressive cases. Study-wide points: Falling below healthy controls, multiple sclerosis showed the least TCR clonal expansion, while HTLV-1-associated myelopathy showed the most. The absence of shared CDR3 amino acid sequences among expanded clones across subjects suggests private repertoires in all groups.

This CDR3 region has 14 residues. Unmatched junction bases numbered 5, after V lost 6 bases and J lost 3 bases. The germline V gene has CDR1 SNHLY and CDR2 FYNNEI. This clonotype has at least ten counts. Its antigen is unidentified. The T cells used for sorted libraries numbered about a million, either CD4+ or CD8+. One entry per CDR3 protein, called by TCRdb with MiXCR from the 5' RACE reads. The sample carries roughly 52,000 distinct CDR3 sequences, 4.5% to 7% recorded once. The source material was CD4+ T cells from blood. The chain is built from TRBV2 and TRBJ2-7, with TRBD1 matching 10 bases. The receptor comes from a young woman with multiple sclerosis. The CDR3, as DNA: TGTGCCAGCAGAGTCGGACAGGGGGTCTACGAGCAGTACTTC. It encodes CASRVGQGVYEQYF.